The 15 T cell receptor beta chains listed next were all sequenced from one sample in a study of OX40 agonist ivuxolimab in advanced cancers. Clones were sequenced by immunoSEQ multiplex PCR, and TCRdb holds only the in-frame ones, with some missing. The sample lists over 85,000 clones; just under 85% were seen once. The sample consisted of CD4+ or CD8+ T cells sorted from blood, taken in a trial of the OX40 agonist ivuxolimab. These TCRs come from an adult with an advanced solid tumor such as melanoma, head and neck, liver or kidney cancer.

The V and J genes are TRBV6-6 and TRBJ2-2; 8 bases are shared with TRBD1. The CDR3 is 15 amino acids. J lost 4 bases, V lost 4 bases, and 5 bases had no gene match. Per germline, CDR1 MNHNY and CDR2 SVGAGI (reference sequence). The CDR3: CASSSGRGRTGELFF. DNA of the CDR3: TGTGCCAGCAGTTCGGGCAGGGGGCGCACCGGGGAGCTGTTTTTT.

The chain uses TRBV4-3 and TRBJ1-2; D not resolved. Germline V lookup: CDR1 LGHNA, CDR2 YSLEER. The CDR3 covers 14 residues. Trimming took 0 bases from V and 8 from J, leaving 13 bases between them. CDR3 in DNA: TGCGCCAGCAGCCAAGAGGGGATATCTATGGGCTACACCTTC. Translation: CASSQEGISMGYTF.

This chain uses TRBV6-1 with TRBJ1-2, with D unclear. CDR3 size: 11 residues. Deletions cut 3 bases from V and 8 bases from J, with 7 bases between. Germline-derived CDR1 and CDR2 are MNHNS and SASEGT. DNA of the CDR3: TGTGCCAGCAGTGAGGGCGGGGGCTACACCTTC. This codes for CASSEGGGYTF.

The CDR3 DNA reads as TGTGCCAGCAGCAAATCTGGGACAGGGTACGGCTACACCTTC. Its protein product is CASSKSGTGYGYTF. The gene calls are TRBV21-1 and TRBJ1-2; the table's D call, TRBD1, was not checked against the DNA. TRBV21-1 represents a pseudogene. The CDR3 consists of 14 residues.

This chain links TRBV9 with TRBJ2-1, with 14 bases aligning to TRBD2. From germline, CDR1 is SGDLS and CDR2 YYNGEE. Trimming removed 5 bases from V and 7 bases from J; junction bases left unmatched: 11. The CDR3 length is 17 residues. The CDR3: CASSYSGTSGSMNEQFF. In DNA form, the CDR3 reads TGTGCCAGCAGTTATTCCGGGACTAGCGGGAGTATGAATGAGCAGTTCTTC.

The V call is TRBV5-6, the J call TRBJ2-4; possible D gene TRBD2, 5 bases. The CDR3 runs 14 residues. Trimming stripped 2 bases from V and 6 bases from J, with 12 bases between. The germline V gene has CDR1 SGHDT and CDR2 YYEEEE. CDR3 in DNA: TGTGCCAGCAGCTTTACGGTCGGGGTAAACATTCAGTACTTC. This encodes CASSFTVGVNIQYF.

J is TRBJ1-1 and V is TRBV19; no clear D. V lost 6 bases and J lost 7, with 12 bases in between. The germline CDR1 and CDR2 sequences are LNHDA and SQIVND (reference sequence). CDR3 length: 12 amino acids. The CDR3 reads CASSRRSNEAFF. CDR3 in DNA: TGTGCCAGTAGCCGACGGTCGAATGAAGCTTTCTTT.

V is TRBV5-4 and J is TRBJ1-5, with 7 nucleotides matching TRBD1. Germline-derived CDR1 and CDR2 are SGHNT and YYREEE (reference sequence). V lost 5 bases and J lost 7; bases outside the gene matches: 9. The CDR3 has 14 residues. In nucleotides, the CDR3 is TGTGCCAGCAGTATGGGACAGATTAAACAGCCCCAGCATTTT. The encoded protein is CASSMGQIKQPQHF.

This clone turned up a few times. The genes are TRBV7-9 and TRBJ1-4; tentatively, D is TRBD1 (5 bases). The germline gives CDR1 SEHNR, CDR2 FQNEAQ (reference sequence). The CDR3 length is 12 residues. Trimming removed 5 bases at V and 10 bases at J, with 11 bases between. The CDR3 nucleotides are TGTGCCAGCAGCAACACCCAGGGAAAACTGTTTTTT. Translation: CASSNTQGKLFF.

This chain connects TRBV19 to TRBJ2-3, with 10 positions matching TRBD1. V was pared by 9 bases and J by 2 bases, with 5 bases of the junction left unmatched. The CDR3 contains 14 residues. Per the germline V gene, CDR1 is LNHDA and CDR2 is SQIVND (reference sequence). CDR3 region: CASRDRGLTDTQYF. DNA for the CDR3: TGTGCCAGCCGGGACAGGGGTCTCACAGATACGCAGTATTTT.

In its sample, this clone was seen a few times. The genes are TRBV2 and TRBJ1-5; D possibly corresponds to TRBD1 (6 bases). Trimming took 5 bases from V and 6 from J, leaving 11 bases between them. The length of the CDR3 is 13 residues. CDR1 and CDR2 (germline): SNHLY, FYNNEI. The CDR3 is CASSTGTAQPQHF. In DNA form, the CDR3 reads TGTGCCAGCAGTACAGGGACGGCTCAGCCCCAGCATTTT.

This chain uses TRBV15 with TRBJ1-2; D is undetermined. V dropped 3 bases and J dropped 7 bases, with 9 bases sitting between them. The CDR3 is 12 residues long. Germline lookup yields CDR1 LNHNV and CDR2 YYDKDF (reference sequence). The CDR3 spells CATSSRVGGYTF. DNA for the CDR3: TGTGCCACCAGCAGTCGTGTGGGTGGCTACACCTTC.

The chain links TRBV14 to TRBJ1-2, with D unclear. The V end was cut by 7 bases, the J end by 2 bases, with 14 bases between. The CDR3 covers 14 residues. Germline CDR1 and CDR2: SGHDN and FVKESK. CDR3 in DNA: TGTGCCAGCAACCGAGGGTCGGCGAACTATGGCTACACCTTC. Amino acid sequence: CASNRGSANYGYTF.

For the CDR3, the DNA is TGTGCCAGTAGTCCCGGGACAGGGACTTGGGAGCAGTACTTC. Its protein is CASSPGTGTWEQYF. The gene calls are TRBV19 and TRBJ2-7; 9 nucleotides match TRBD1. The CDR3 sequence is 14 residues long. Germline assignment: CDR1 LNHDA and CDR2 SQIVND (reference sequence). The trim removed 5 bases at V and 7 bases at J, leaving 9 bases unmatched.

This chain links TRBV18 with TRBJ1-3; weak D call: TRBD1 (6 bases). V shed 4 bases and J shed 0 bases, with 7 bases lying between them. Germline lookup yields CDR1 KGHSH and CDR2 LQKENI. The CDR3 contains 14 residues. The CDR3 DNA is TGTGCCAGCTCACGGGACAACTCTGGAAACACCATATATTTT. This gives the protein CASSRDNSGNTIYF.